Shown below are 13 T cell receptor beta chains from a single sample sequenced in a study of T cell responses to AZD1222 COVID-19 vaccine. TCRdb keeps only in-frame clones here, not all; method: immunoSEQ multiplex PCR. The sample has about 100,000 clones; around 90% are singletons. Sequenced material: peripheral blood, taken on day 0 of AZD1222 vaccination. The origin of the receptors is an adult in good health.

CDR3 DNA: TGTGCCAGTAAAAGGAGGGACTTAGGACACCTATTGAACACCGGGGAGCTGTTTTTT. This encodes CASKRRDLGHLLNTGELFF. The V and J genes are TRBV28 and TRBJ2-2; D may be TRBD2 (6 bases). V lost 9 bases and J 1 base, leaving 27 bases between the germline ends. The germline V gene encodes CDR1 MDHEN and CDR2 SYDVKM. This CDR3 has 19 amino acids.

The CDR3 region has the DNA TGTGCCAGCAGCTCCACTAGCGGGAGGGAGACCCAGTACTTC. Encoded protein: CASSSTSGRETQYF. The chain couples TRBV28 to TRBJ2-5; TRBD2 agrees at 12 bases. This CDR3 is built from 14 residues. Germline assignment: CDR1 MDHEN and CDR2 SYDVKM. Trimming cost V 6 bases and J 5 bases; bases outside gene matches: 4.

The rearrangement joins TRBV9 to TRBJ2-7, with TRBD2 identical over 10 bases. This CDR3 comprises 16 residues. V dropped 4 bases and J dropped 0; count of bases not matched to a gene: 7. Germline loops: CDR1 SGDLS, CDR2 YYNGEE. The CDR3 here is CASSPWTSGPSYEQYF. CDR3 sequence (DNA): TGTGCCAGCAGCCCCTGGACTAGCGGCCCCTCCTACGAGCAGTACTTC.

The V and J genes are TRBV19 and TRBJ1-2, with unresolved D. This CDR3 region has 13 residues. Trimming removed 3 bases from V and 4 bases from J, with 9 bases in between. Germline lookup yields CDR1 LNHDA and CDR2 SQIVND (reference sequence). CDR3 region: CASSIRRSYGYTF. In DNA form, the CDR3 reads TGTGCCAGTAGTATCCGACGGAGCTATGGCTACACCTTC.

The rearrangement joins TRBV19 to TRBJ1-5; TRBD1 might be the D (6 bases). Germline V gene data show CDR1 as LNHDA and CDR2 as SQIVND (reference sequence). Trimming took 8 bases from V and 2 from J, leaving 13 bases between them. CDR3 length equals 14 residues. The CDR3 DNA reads TGTGCCAGTGCTAACAGGGACCGCAATCAGCCCCAGCATTTT. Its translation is CASANRDRNQPQHF.

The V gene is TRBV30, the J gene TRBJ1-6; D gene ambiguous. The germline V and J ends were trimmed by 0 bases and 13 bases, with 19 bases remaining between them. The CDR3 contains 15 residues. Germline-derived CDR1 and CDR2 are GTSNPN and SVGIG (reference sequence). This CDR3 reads CAWSVRRAAGYPLHF. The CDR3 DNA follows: TGTGCCTGGAGTGTACGAAGGGCCGCTGGGTATCCCCTCCACTTT.

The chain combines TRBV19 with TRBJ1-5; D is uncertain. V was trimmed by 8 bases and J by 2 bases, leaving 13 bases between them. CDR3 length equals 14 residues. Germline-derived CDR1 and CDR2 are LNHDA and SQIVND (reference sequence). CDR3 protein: CASGKDGGNQPQHF. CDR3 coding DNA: TGTGCCAGTGGAAAGGACGGGGGCAATCAGCCCCAGCATTTT.

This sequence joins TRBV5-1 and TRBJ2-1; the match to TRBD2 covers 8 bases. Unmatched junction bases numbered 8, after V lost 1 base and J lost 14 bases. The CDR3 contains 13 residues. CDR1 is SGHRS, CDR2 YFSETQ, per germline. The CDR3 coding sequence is TGCGCCAGCAGCTTGAGGGAGGGACTAGAGGAGTTCTTC. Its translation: CASSLREGLEEFF. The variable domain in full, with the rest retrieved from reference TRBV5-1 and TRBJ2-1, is KAGVTQTPRYLIKTRGQQVTLSCSPISGHRSVSWYQQTPGQGLQFLFEYFSETQRNKGNFPGRFSGRQFSNSRSEMNVSTLELGDSALYLCASSLREGLEEFFGPGTRLTVL.

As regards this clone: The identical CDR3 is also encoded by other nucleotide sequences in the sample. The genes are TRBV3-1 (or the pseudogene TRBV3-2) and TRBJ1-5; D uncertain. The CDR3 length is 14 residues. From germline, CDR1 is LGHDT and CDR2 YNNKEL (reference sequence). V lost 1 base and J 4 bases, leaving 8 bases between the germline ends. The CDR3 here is CASSQGPGNQPQHF. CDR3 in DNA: TGTGCCAGCAGCCAAGGGCCGGGGAATCAGCCCCAGCATTTT.

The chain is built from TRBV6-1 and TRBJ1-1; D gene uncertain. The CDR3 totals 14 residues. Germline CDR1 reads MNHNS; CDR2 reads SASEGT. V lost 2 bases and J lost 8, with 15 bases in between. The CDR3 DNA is TGTGCCAGCAGTGAAAGAAGGGATGGAGTGGAAGCTTTCTTT. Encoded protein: CASSERRDGVEAFF.

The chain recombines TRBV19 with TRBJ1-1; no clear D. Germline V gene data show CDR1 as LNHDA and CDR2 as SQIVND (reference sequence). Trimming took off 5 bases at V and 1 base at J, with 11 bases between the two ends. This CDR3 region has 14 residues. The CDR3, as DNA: TGTGCCAGTAGTTTAACCCGGGAGAACACTGAAGCTTTCTTT. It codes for CASSLTRENTEAFF.

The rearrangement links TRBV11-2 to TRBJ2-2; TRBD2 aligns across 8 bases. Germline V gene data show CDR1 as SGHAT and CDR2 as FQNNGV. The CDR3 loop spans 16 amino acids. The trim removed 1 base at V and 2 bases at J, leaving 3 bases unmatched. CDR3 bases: TGTGCCAGCAGCTTAGCGGGAGGGCCAAACACCGGGGAGCTGTTTTTT. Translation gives CASSLAGGPNTGELFF. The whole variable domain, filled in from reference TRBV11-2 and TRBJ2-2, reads EAGVAQSPRYKIIEKRQSVAFWCNPISGHATLYWYQQILGQGPKLLIQFQNNGVVDDSQLPKDRFSAERLKGVDSTLKIQPAKLEDSAVYLCASSLAGGPNTGELFFGEGSRLTVL.

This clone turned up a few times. In nucleotides, the CDR3 is TGTGCCAGCAGCTACGGGACAGGGGGAGATTCACCCCTCCACTTT. Protein sequence: CASSYGTGGDSPLHF. This chain joins TRBV7-6 and TRBJ1-6; 11 bases map to TRBD1. Germline CDR1 and CDR2: SGHVS and FNYEAQ. J was trimmed by 8 bases and V by 4 bases; bases with no gene match: 4. The CDR3 length is 15 residues.